This T cell receptor (beta chain) was profiled in a study of T-cell reconstitution after alpha-beta-depleted transplantation in children (dated by TCRdb to about 2016). Background on the whole study: Using TCR repertoire profiling, the study followed T-cell immune reconstitution in a quantitative way in children after TCRalphabeta/CD19-depleted allogeneic hematopoietic cell transplantation.

This specimen's treatment or condition label, interpreted: allogeneic hematopoietic cell transplantation with graft depleted of TCRalphabeta T cells and CD19 B cells. Transplant recipients were children who received TCRalphabeta/CD19-depleted allogeneic hematopoietic cell grafts. The junction shows trimming of 6 bases on V and 6 bases on J, and the gene matches do not reach 10 bases of it. For CDR1 and CDR2, the germline V gene lists SGHRS and YFSETQ. Inclusive of the bounding cysteine and phenylalanine, the CDR3 is 15 residues long. The sequence is cut down to CDR3 DNA, 45 bases in frame from base 1. Beyond this particular receptor, the publication reports: In some patients, the high TCRbeta diversity seen at day 60 was put down to recipient T cells and intrathymic progenitors that had survived conditioning. Over subsequent months, a decline in hyperexpanded clone frequencies was noted, and after one year, T-cell counts and TCRbeta diversity were mostly ascribed to newly produced T cells. About two months after transplant, the apparently early recovery of alphabetaT-cell counts reportedly depended on just several hundred clones that had expanded rapidly and came from non-depleted graft cells.

This clonotype appeared many times. This clone's antigen is unknown. No much larger clone is present one base from it, and per-base qualities are unavailable. Preparation of the library involved PCR. These reads were obtained on an Illumina HiSeq 2500. TCR library preparation used molecular barcoding, with unique molecular identifiers applied to normalize quantification of the TCRbeta repertoire. TCRdb reanalyzed the raw reads on its own, using fastp at Q25 for trimming and MiXCR for clone calling, and kept in-frame beta chains. Entries are consolidated by CDR3 protein sequence, retaining the most common genes and DNA. This sample has 210,000 or so distinct CDR3 sequences in its table, and roughly a tenth of those were observed once. The ten most abundant clones make up 28% of the sample.

This receptor was taken from a child less than two years old with acute myeloid leukemia, due to receive a stem cell transplant. The chain joins TRBV5-1 to TRBJ2-3; 10 central nucleotides agree with TRBD2. Sequenced here: PBMCs, sampled before TCRalphabeta/CD19-depleted stem cell transplant. The CDR3 region reads CASTPAGGPSDTQYF. The nucleotide sequence is given as TGCGCCAGCACCCCAGCGGGAGGGCCCTCGGATACGCAGTATTTT.